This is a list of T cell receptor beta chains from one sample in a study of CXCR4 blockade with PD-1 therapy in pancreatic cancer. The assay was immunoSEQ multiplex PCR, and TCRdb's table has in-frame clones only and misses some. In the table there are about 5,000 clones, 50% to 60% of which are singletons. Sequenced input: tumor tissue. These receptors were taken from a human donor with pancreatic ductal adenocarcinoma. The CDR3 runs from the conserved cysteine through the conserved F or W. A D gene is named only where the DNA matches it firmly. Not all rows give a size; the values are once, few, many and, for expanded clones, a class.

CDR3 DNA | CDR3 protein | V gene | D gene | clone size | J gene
TGTGCCATCAGTGGCGGGGCTAGCGGGAGGATCCACAATGAGCAGTTCTTC | CAISGGASGRIHNEQFF | TRBV6-8 | TRBD2 | NA | TRBJ2-1
TGTGCCATCACCCCCCAGGACAAAGTCTACGAGCAGTACTTC | CAITPQDKVYEQYF | TRBV10-3 | NA | NA | TRBJ2-7
TGTGCCAGCAGCGTAGGGACCTACGTCAATGAGCAGTTCTTC | CASSVGTYVNEQFF | TRBV9 | NA | few | TRBJ2-1
TGCGCCAGCAGCCAAGGAAGGAGGAGGACAGATACGCAGTATTTT | CASSQGRRRTDTQYF | TRBV4-1 | NA | NA | TRBJ2-3
TGTGCCAGCAGTGAGGGACAGATGAACACTGAAGCTTTCTTT | CASSEGQMNTEAFF | TRBV6-8 | TRBD1 | NA | TRBJ1-1
TGTGCCAGTAGTATGAGGGTGGGTCGGGGAGATACGCAGTATTTT | CASSMRVGRGDTQYF | TRBV19 | NA | NA | TRBJ2-3
TGTGCCTGGAGTGTTTTACTAGCGGGACAAGAGACCCAGTACTTC | CAWSVLLAGQETQYF | TRBV30 | TRBD2 | few | TRBJ2-5
TGTGCCAGCAGCCTCTCGGACAGGGGGCGGAACGAGCAGTACTTC | CASSLSDRGRNEQYF | TRBV11-3 | TRBD1 | medium-sized | TRBJ2-7
TGTGCCAGCAGTTCAGGAGGGTCCCACGAGTTCTTC | CASSSGGSHEFF | TRBV27 | NA | NA | TRBJ2-1
TGTGCCAGCAAAGAGCGGGGCCCATATATCTACGAGCAGTACTTC | CASKERGPYIYEQYF | TRBV11-3 | TRBD2 | NA | TRBJ2-7
TGTGCCAGCAGCCTCCGGGGGGAGAACACTGAAGCTTTCTTT | CASSLRGENTEAFF | TRBV6-8 | NA | NA | TRBJ1-1
TGTGCCAGCAGCCCCCCCTGGACCAACACCGGGGAGCTGTTTTTT | CASSPPWTNTGELFF | TRBV11-3 | NA | NA | TRBJ2-2
TGCGCCAGCAGCCACCTCTCCGGGACAGAAAACAATGAGCAGTTCTTC | CASSHLSGTENNEQFF | TRBV4-1 | TRBD1 | NA | TRBJ2-1
TGTGCCACCATCAACACCGGGGAGCTGTTTTTT | CATINTGELFF | TRBV6-7 | NA | NA | TRBJ2-2
TGTGCCAGCAGTGGGGTCCTAAGCGGGGCCATTCAGTACTTC | CASSGVLSGAIQYF | TRBV27 | TRBD2 | NA | TRBJ2-4
TGTGCCAGCAGTTACCTAGGACTAACTAACAATAAGCAGTTCTTC | CASSYLGLTNNKQFF | TRBV6-8 | NA | few | TRBJ2-1
TGTGCCAGCAGCTTGGGGGAAGCTCACACAGATACGCAGTATTTT | CASSLGEAHTDTQYF | TRBV11-3 | NA | NA | TRBJ2-3
TGTGCCAGTAGTACGCTAGCGGGAGGGGCAGGGAATGAGCAGTTCTTC | CASSTLAGGAGNEQFF | TRBV19 | TRBD2 | NA | TRBJ2-1
TGTGCCAGCAGCCTACGGGAGGACACAGATACGCAGTATTTT | CASSLREDTDTQYF | TRBV11-3 | TRBD2 | NA | TRBJ2-3